This TCR beta chain was sequenced for a study of beta chain features in type 1 diabetes. Study-wide points: Among patients with Type 1 diabetes, TCRB CDR3s were moderately but significantly shorter in every one of the four CD4+ subsets. Cells expressing TCR highly could be over-represented by cDNA sequencing.

All of the isolated RNA was reverse transcribed, so expressed TCRB transcripts were sequenced. TCRdb keeps only in-frame clones here, not all; method: immunoSEQ multiplex PCR. The sample lists roughly 50,000 clones; roughly 40% were seen once. Note on this clone: Its specificity is unknown.

The germline V gene has CDR1 KGHSH and CDR2 LQKENI. The CDR3 runs 15 residues. J gave up 10 bases and V 3 bases, and 5 bases lay outside the gene matches. The chain links TRBV18 to TRBJ2-1, with 14 bases aligning to TRBD2. This clonotype was sampled from a man aged 25 to 40 with type 1 diabetes. Source material: Tregs from blood. DNA for the CDR3: TGTGCCAGCTCACCGGGACTAGCGGGAGTAAAGGAGCAGTTCTTC. Protein sequence: CASSPGLAGVKEQFF. Using reference TRBV18 and TRBJ2-1 for the parts outside the CDR3, the full variable domain is NAGVMQNPRHLVRRRGQEARLRCSPMKGHSHVYWYRQLPEEGLKFMVYLQKENIIDESGMPKERFSAEFPKEGPSILRIQQVVRGDSAAYFCASSPGLAGVKEQFFGPGTRLTVL.